Each of the 32 T cell receptor beta chains below was sequenced from the same sample in a study of blood T cell repertoires in COVID-19. Sequenced by immunoSEQ multiplex PCR; TCRdb stores in-frame clones only, minus some. The top ten clones hold roughly an eighth of a sample with 400,000 to 450,000 clones, more than 70% of them seen once. Sequenced material: peripheral blood. The receptors stem from a woman in her forties or fifties with COVID-19, enrolled during active disease.

The rearrangement links TRBV30 to TRBJ1-1, with D hard to call. The V gene's germline CDR1 is GTSNPN and CDR2 SVGIG (reference sequence). V was trimmed by 3 bases and J by 3 bases, leaving 11 bases between them. The CDR3 consists of 13 residues. CDR3 in amino acids: CAWRVRGDTEAFF. The CDR3 nucleotides are TGTGCCTGGAGGGTGCGGGGAGACACTGAAGCTTTCTTT.

V gene TRBV15 combines with J gene TRBJ2-1; possible D gene TRBD2, 7 bases. In germline, CDR1 is LNHNV, CDR2 YYDKDF (reference sequence). Trimming cost V 5 bases and J 6 bases, with 20 bases left between them. The CDR3 totals 16 residues. The CDR3 DNA reads TGTGCCACCAGCCCCAGAGGGGGGGCCACTTCCAATGAGCAGTTCTTC. Protein: CATSPRGGATSNEQFF.

The chain couples TRBV24-1 to TRBJ1-1; D gene unclear. The CDR3 totals 13 residues. V was trimmed by 5 bases and J by 7 bases, leaving 13 bases between them. Germline CDR1 KGHDR, CDR2 SFDVKD. CDR3 DNA: TGTGCCACCAGTGGAGCAGCCGGGGTTGAAGCTTTCTTT. It translates to CATSGAAGVEAFF.

This rearrangement joins TRBV27 to TRBJ2-3, with D perhaps TRBD1 (5 bases). V lost 10 bases, J lost 3 bases, and 14 bases lay in between. The CDR3 runs to 13 residues. Germline assignment: CDR1 MNHEY and CDR2 SMNVEV (reference sequence). The CDR3 loop is CATLVRATDTQYF. Written as DNA, the CDR3 is TGTGCCACCCTGGTCAGGGCAACAGATACGCAGTATTTT.

This chain connects TRBV7-2 to TRBJ2-7; D is undetermined. The CDR3 has 13 amino acids. Germline values: CDR1 SGHTA, CDR2 FQGNSA. V dropped 5 bases and J dropped 3 bases, with 11 bases sitting between them. The CDR3 spells CASSPSSGYEQYF. CDR3 DNA: TGTGCCAGCAGCCCCAGCTCGGGCTACGAGCAGTACTTC.

This chain links TRBV24-1 with TRBJ1-5; 8 bases match TRBD1. V was clipped by 4 bases and J by 5 bases; unmatched bases: 3. Germline CDR1 and CDR2: KGHDR and SFDVKD. This CDR3 region has 14 residues. CDR3 nucleotides: TGTGCCACCAGTGAAGAGACAGGGGATCAGCCCCAGCATTTT. Translating it yields CATSEETGDQPQHF.

The CDR3 region is CASSQDWGTSGKRSQYF. The CDR3 DNA reads TGTGCCAGCAGCCAAGATTGGGGGACTAGCGGGAAGCGATCGCAGTATTTT. The rearrangement links TRBV3-1 (or the pseudogene TRBV3-2) to TRBJ2-3; TRBD2 matches at 13 bases. The germline CDR1 and CDR2 sequences are LGHDT and YNNKEL (reference sequence). The ends lost 0 bases at V and 10 bases at J; junction bases unmatched: 10. The length of the CDR3 is 17 residues.

V usage is TRBV9 and J usage is TRBJ1-1; D might be TRBD1 (6 bases). CDR3 length: 17 amino acids. V was shortened by 4 bases and J by 11 bases, with 30 bases between the two germline ends. The germline gives CDR1 SGDLS, CDR2 YYNGEE. The CDR3 region has the DNA TGTGCCAGCAGCCCCAACCCCCAACAGGGAAATGAAAGGGCGGCTTTCTTT. Translation gives CASSPNPQQGNERAAFF.

This rearrangement joins TRBV10-2 to TRBJ2-7, with 10 bases fitting TRBD2. CDR1 is WSHSY and CDR2 is SAAADI in the germline V gene. The CDR3 has 14 amino acids. J lost 5 bases, V lost 4 bases, and 5 bases had no gene match. CDR3 sequence reads: CASSGPGLANEQYF. CDR3 nucleotides: TGCGCCAGCAGTGGCCCGGGACTAGCGAACGAGCAGTACTTC.

This chain uses TRBV4-2 with TRBJ2-2; 10 positions match TRBD2. Trimming cost V 4 bases and J 1 base; bases outside gene matches: 9. Germline assignment: CDR1 LGHNA and CDR2 YNFKEQ. This CDR3 contains 18 residues. The CDR3 nucleotides are TGTGCCAGCAGCCCCTGGGCTAGCGGGGGCCAGAACACCGGGGAGCTGTTTTTT. Translation: CASSPWASGGQNTGELFF.

This clone has just one count. The chain uses TRBV3-1 (or the pseudogene TRBV3-2) and TRBJ2-5; D unresolved. The germline V and J ends were trimmed by 0 bases and 3 bases, with 11 bases remaining between them. The CDR3 has 15 residues. Germline V gives CDR1 LGHDT, CDR2 YNNKEL (reference sequence). The CDR3 DNA follows: TGTGCCAGCAGCCAAGATCCCTGGCAGAAAGAGACCCAGTACTTC. Translated, it gives CASSQDPWQKETQYF.

The chain carries TRBV5-5 and TRBJ1-1, with D tentatively TRBD1 (5 bases). V was shortened by 4 bases and J by 2 bases, with 21 bases between the two germline ends. Germline lookup yields CDR1 SGHKS and CDR2 YYEKEE (reference sequence). The CDR3 covers 17 residues. CDR3 in DNA: TGTGCCAGCAGCCCGAATAATTATGGCGGGGCTAACACTGAAGCTTTCTTT. Translated: CASSPNNYGGANTEAFF. Filled out from reference TRBV5-5 and TRBJ1-1, the complete variable domain reads DAGVTQSPTHLIKTRGQQVTLRCSPISGHKSVSWYQQVLGQGPQFIFQYYEKEERGRGNFPDRFSARQFPNYSSELNVNALLLGDSALYLCASSPNNYGGANTEAFFGQGTRLTVV.

This sequence joins TRBV24-1 and TRBJ2-3; 10 nucleotides match TRBD2. CDR1 is KGHDR and CDR2 is SFDVKD in the germline V gene. V lost 5 bases, J lost 6 bases, and 10 bases stayed unmatched. CDR3 length: 16 residues. CDR3 nucleotides: TGTGCCACCAGTGGGGAGCGGGGGGGCGAGTCGGATACGCAGTATTTT. The encoded protein is CATSGERGGESDTQYF.

This clone was seen just once. The chain carries TRBV5-1 and TRBJ2-3; the D is unclear. Germline V CDR1 and CDR2: SGHRS, YFSETQ. CDR3 length equals 14 residues. The V end lost 0 bases, the J end lost 2 bases, and 7 bases lay between the germline ends. For the CDR3, the DNA is TGCGCCAGCAGCTTGGGTGTTCTCACAGATACGCAGTATTTT. Translated: CASSLGVLTDTQYF.

The chain joins TRBV19 to TRBJ1-3, with 7 bases identical to TRBD1. Trimming took 6 bases from V and 4 from J; bases not matched to a gene: 3. This CDR3 has 13 residues. Germline CDR1 and CDR2: LNHDA and SQIVND (reference sequence). The CDR3 is CASSQTGGNTIYF. The CDR3 DNA follows: TGTGCCAGTAGCCAGACAGGGGGAAACACCATATATTTT.

Turning to this clone: The sample carries other DNA sequences with the same CDR3. V gene TRBV19 combines with J gene TRBJ1-2; possible D gene TRBD1, 6 bases. V was pared by 1 base and J by 8 bases, with 8 bases between. The CDR3 consists of 12 residues. Per the germline V gene, CDR1 is LNHDA and CDR2 is SQIVND (reference sequence). CDR3 loop: CASSIAGVGYTF. The CDR3 coding sequence is TGTGCCAGTAGTATAGCAGGGGTAGGCTACACCTTC.

This clone was detected ten times or more. The genes are TRBV29-1 and TRBJ1-1; weak D call: TRBD1 (5 bases). CDR3 length: 12 residues. The V end was cut by 3 bases, the J end by 4 bases, with 9 bases between. Germline V CDR1 and CDR2: SQVTM, ANQGSEA. CDR3 nucleotides: TGCAGCGTTGAGACTGGGGCCACTGAAGCTTTCTTT. This gives the protein CSVETGATEAFF. The full variable domain, with the rest looked up from reference TRBV29-1 and TRBJ1-1, is SAVISQKPSRDICQRGTSLTIQCQVDSQVTMMFWYRQQPGQSLTLIATANQGSEATYESGFVIDKFPISRPNLTFSTLTVSNMSPEDSSIYLCSVETGATEAFFGQGTRLTVV.

The rearrangement joins TRBV24-1 to TRBJ1-4; D is ambiguous. V lost 1 base, J lost 5 bases, and 7 bases lay in between. The CDR3 contains 14 residues. Germline-derived CDR1 and CDR2 are KGHDR and SFDVKD. The CDR3 bases are TGTGCCACCAGTGATTTCAGGCAAAATGAAAAACTGTTTTTT. This codes for CATSDFRQNEKLFF.

The chain carries TRBV19 and TRBJ2-3, with 8 bases identical to TRBD2. This CDR3 region has 15 residues. Losses at the gene ends were 5 bases for V and 6 bases for J; bases not matched to a gene: 10. Germline CDR1 reads LNHDA; CDR2 reads SQIVND (reference sequence). This CDR3 reads CASSPPGLGLDTQYF. The CDR3 DNA sequence: TGTGCCAGTAGTCCCCCGGGACTAGGGTTGGATACGCAGTATTTT. Based on the CDR3 plus reference TRBV19 and TRBJ2-3, the full variable domain is DGGITQSPKYLFRKEGQNVTLSCEQNLNHDAMYWYRQDPGQGLRLIYYSQIVNDFQKGDIAEGYSVSREKKESFPLTVTSAQKNPTAFYLCASSPPGLGLDTQYFGPGTRLTVL.

The gene calls are TRBV20-1 and TRBJ2-7; 15 nucleotides line up with TRBD2. Germline-derived CDR1 and CDR2 are DFQATT and SNEGSKA (reference sequence). The V segment lost 3 bases and the J segment 1 base; nucleotides outside the gene matches: 4. This CDR3 region has 16 residues. The CDR3 spells CSASGTSGGPSYEQYF. CDR3 DNA: TGCAGTGCTAGTGGGACTAGCGGGGGGCCGTCCTACGAGCAGTACTTC.

In DNA, the CDR3 is TGTGCCAGCTCACCATTCGGGGGGATAGATCAGCCCCAGCATTTT. This encodes CASSPFGGIDQPQHF. This chain joins TRBV18 and TRBJ1-5, with D possibly matching TRBD1 (5 bases). The CDR3 length is 15 residues. Between the trimmed V and J ends, which lost 2 bases and 5 bases, there was a span of 13 bases. Germline assignment: CDR1 KGHSH and CDR2 LQKENI.

This rearrangement joins TRBV24-1 to TRBJ2-1, with TRBD1 as a possible D gene (5 bases). The CDR3 sequence is 11 residues long. V lost 9 bases and J 6 bases, leaving 8 bases between the germline ends. Per germline, CDR1 KGHDR and CDR2 SFDVKD. The CDR3 is CATETANEQFF. For the CDR3, the DNA is TGTGCCACCGAGACAGCCAATGAGCAGTTCTTC.

This rearrangement joins TRBV21-1 to TRBJ1-1. TRBV21-1 is a listed pseudogene. This CDR3 has 16 amino acids. The CDR3 coding sequence is TGTGCCAGCAGCAAAGGCGGGGGGGGGAAGACCACTGAAGCTTTCTTT. Translation gives CASSKGGGGKTTEAFF.

The CDR3 loop reads CASSDPNPAREQYF. The CDR3 nucleotides are TGTGCCAGCAGTGATCCAAACCCCGCGCGGGAGCAGTACTTC. The gene calls are TRBV25-1 and TRBJ2-7; D unresolved. Per the germline V gene, CDR1 is MGHDK and CDR2 is SYGVNS. V gave up 3 bases and J gave up 7 bases, with 16 bases separating them. This CDR3 is 14 amino acids long.

The chain recombines TRBV2 with TRBJ1-1, with 8 positions matching TRBD1. The V and J ends lost 1 base and 4 bases, in that order; junction bases with no gene match: 5. Germline V gene data show CDR1 as SNHLY and CDR2 as FYNNEI. The CDR3 is made up of 15 amino acids. The CDR3 sequence is CASSEDQGARTEAFF. Here the CDR3 DNA reads TGTGCCAGCAGTGAAGACCAGGGGGCGCGCACTGAAGCTTTCTTT.

The chain uses TRBV5-1 and TRBJ2-2; D is perhaps TRBD2 (5 bases). This CDR3 comprises 16 residues. Per germline, CDR1 SGHRS and CDR2 YFSETQ. Trimming left V 1 base short and J 0 bases short, with 10 bases between. The DNA for the CDR3 is TGCGCCAGCAGCTTGTTGAGTAGCGCGAACACCGGGGAGCTGTTTTTT. This sequence encodes CASSLLSSANTGELFF.

The CDR3, as DNA: TGTGCCACCAGTGATCCCCTCTTAATCCTGAGCACTGAAGCTTTCTTT. Its protein product is CATSDPLLILSTEAFF. This chain connects TRBV24-1 to TRBJ1-1; D remains unclear. Per the germline V gene, CDR1 is KGHDR and CDR2 is SFDVKD. Trimming stripped 3 bases from V and 4 bases from J, with 17 bases between. This CDR3 is built from 16 residues.

This clone has just one count. V and J are TRBV2 and TRBJ1-4; D call uncertain. CDR1 and CDR2 from the germline V gene are SNHLY and FYNNEI. This CDR3 is built from 12 residues. The ends were cut back, 7 bases at V and 0 bases at J, with 3 bases in the middle. The CDR3 loop reads CASTATNEKLFF. The CDR3 DNA sequence: TGTGCCAGCACGGCAACTAATGAAAAACTGTTTTTT.

The chain carries TRBV19 and TRBJ2-5; possibly TRBD1 for D (6 bases). Per the germline V gene, CDR1 is LNHDA and CDR2 is SQIVND (reference sequence). There are 16 residues in the CDR3. Trimming took off 4 bases at V and 1 base at J, with 16 bases between the two ends. CDR3 sequence: CASSTRTATPQETQYF. CDR3 nucleotide sequence: TGTGCCAGTAGTACCCGGACAGCTACCCCCCAAGAGACCCAGTACTTC.

The gene calls are TRBV18 and TRBJ1-3, with D maybe TRBD1 (6 bases). With 3 bases removed from V and 0 bases from J, the gap between germline ends came to 18 bases. The CDR3 is 18 amino acids. Germline CDR1 KGHSH, CDR2 LQKENI. CDR3 residues: CASSPLTGSSLSGNTIYF. CDR3 nucleotide sequence: TGTGCCAGCTCACCGCTCACAGGGTCCTCCCTCTCTGGAAACACCATATATTTT.

V usage is TRBV6-5 and J usage is TRBJ1-2; possible D gene TRBD1, 6 bases. Trimming left V 4 bases short and J 6 bases short, with 15 bases between. The V gene's germline CDR1 is MNHEY and CDR2 SVGAGI. The CDR3 extends over 14 amino acids. CDR3 sequence (DNA): TGTGCCAGCAGTTCTTCCCACAGGGCGGATGGCTACACCTTC. Protein product: CASSSSHRADGYTF.

Details on this clone: One end of the junction does not line up with germline, which may come from a read error. This chain joins TRBV18 and TRBJ2-2; D gene unclear. Germline V lookup: CDR1 KGHSH, CDR2 LQKENI. This CDR3 is 16 amino acids long. CDR3 coding DNA: TGTGCCAGCTCCCCACCCAACACCGCGAACACCGGGGAGCTGTTTTTT. Protein: CASSPPNTANTGELFF.